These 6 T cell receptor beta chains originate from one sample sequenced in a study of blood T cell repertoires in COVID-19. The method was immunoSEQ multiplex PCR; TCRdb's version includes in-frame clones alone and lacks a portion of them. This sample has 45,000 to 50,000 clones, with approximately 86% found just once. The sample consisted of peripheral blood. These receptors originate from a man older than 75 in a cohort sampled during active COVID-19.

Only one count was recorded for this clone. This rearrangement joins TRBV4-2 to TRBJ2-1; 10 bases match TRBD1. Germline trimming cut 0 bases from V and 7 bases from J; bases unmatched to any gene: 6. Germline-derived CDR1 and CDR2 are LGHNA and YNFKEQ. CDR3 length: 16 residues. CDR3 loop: CASSQDPGTGANEQFF. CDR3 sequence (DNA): TGTGCCAGCAGCCAAGACCCCGGGACAGGGGCGAATGAGCAGTTCTTC.

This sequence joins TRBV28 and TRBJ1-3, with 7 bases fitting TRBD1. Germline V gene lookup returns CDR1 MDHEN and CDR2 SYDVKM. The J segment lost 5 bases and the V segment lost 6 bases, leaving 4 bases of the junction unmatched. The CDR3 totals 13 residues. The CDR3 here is CASSRDRRNTIYF. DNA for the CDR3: TGTGCCAGCAGCCGGGACAGAAGAAACACCATATATTTT.

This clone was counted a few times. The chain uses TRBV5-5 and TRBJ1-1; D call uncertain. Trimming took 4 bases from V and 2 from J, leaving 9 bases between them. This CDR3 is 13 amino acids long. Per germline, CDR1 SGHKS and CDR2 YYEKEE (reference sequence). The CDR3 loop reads CASSTDANTEAFF. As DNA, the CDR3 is TGTGCCAGCAGCACAGACGCAAACACTGAAGCTTTCTTT. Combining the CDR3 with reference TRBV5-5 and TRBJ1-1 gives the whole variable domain DAGVTQSPTHLIKTRGQQVTLRCSPISGHKSVSWYQQVLGQGPQFIFQYYEKEERGRGNFPDRFSARQFPNYSSELNVNALLLGDSALYLCASSTDANTEAFFGQGTRLTVV.

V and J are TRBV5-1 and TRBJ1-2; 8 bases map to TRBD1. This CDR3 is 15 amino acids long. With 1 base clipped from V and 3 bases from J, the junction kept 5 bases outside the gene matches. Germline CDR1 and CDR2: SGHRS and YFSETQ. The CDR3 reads CASSLLGQGDYGYTF. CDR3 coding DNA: TGCGCCAGCAGCTTGCTAGGACAGGGCGACTATGGCTACACCTTC. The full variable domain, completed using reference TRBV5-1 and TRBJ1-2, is KAGVTQTPRYLIKTRGQQVTLSCSPISGHRSVSWYQQTPGQGLQFLFEYFSETQRNKGNFPGRFSGRQFSNSRSEMNVSTLELGDSALYLCASSLLGQGDYGYTFGSGTRLTVV.

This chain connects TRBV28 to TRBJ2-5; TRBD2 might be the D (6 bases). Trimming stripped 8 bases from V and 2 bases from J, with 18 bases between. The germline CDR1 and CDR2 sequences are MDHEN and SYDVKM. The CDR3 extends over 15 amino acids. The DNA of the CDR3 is TGTGCCAGCTACTGGGGGAGGTCGCGTCAAGAGACCCAGTACTTC. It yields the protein CASYWGRSRQETQYF.

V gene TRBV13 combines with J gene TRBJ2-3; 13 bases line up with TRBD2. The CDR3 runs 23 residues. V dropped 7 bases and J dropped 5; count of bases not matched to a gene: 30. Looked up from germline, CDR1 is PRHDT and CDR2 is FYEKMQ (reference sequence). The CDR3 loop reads CASTRPGTALGSGLAGARDTQYF. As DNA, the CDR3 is TGTGCCAGCACCCGGCCGGGGACGGCCCTAGGATCCGGACTAGCGGGAGCCAGAGATACGCAGTATTTT.